This T cell receptor beta chain was observed in a study of beta chain features in type 1 diabetes. Study context: Age, gender, cell numbers and subset yield matched between patients and controls. Sorted cells from all samples, numbering about 99,000,000, were examined.

Averaging approximately 110 mL, one heparinised blood draw came from each individual donor. The investigators reverse transcribed all of the isolated RNA, so they sequenced expressed TCRB transcripts. The protocol was immunoSEQ multiplex PCR, while the TCRdb copy is restricted to in-frame clones and leaves out a portion. The sample includes some 500,000 clones, roughly 11% of them seen just once. This clone was detected only a few times. V was shortened by 3 bases and J by 2 bases, with 9 bases between the two germline ends. The CDR3 is 14 residues long. CDR1 is SGDLS and CDR2 is YYNGEE in the germline V gene.

Sequenced: naive CD4+ T cells from blood. The chain carries TRBV9 and TRBJ1-3; D is ambiguous. This TCR was recovered from a woman aged 18-30 years in good health. CDR3 protein: CASSAGLAGNTIYF. The CDR3 nucleotides read TGTGCCAGCAGCGCAGGACTAGCTGGAAACACCATATATTTT.